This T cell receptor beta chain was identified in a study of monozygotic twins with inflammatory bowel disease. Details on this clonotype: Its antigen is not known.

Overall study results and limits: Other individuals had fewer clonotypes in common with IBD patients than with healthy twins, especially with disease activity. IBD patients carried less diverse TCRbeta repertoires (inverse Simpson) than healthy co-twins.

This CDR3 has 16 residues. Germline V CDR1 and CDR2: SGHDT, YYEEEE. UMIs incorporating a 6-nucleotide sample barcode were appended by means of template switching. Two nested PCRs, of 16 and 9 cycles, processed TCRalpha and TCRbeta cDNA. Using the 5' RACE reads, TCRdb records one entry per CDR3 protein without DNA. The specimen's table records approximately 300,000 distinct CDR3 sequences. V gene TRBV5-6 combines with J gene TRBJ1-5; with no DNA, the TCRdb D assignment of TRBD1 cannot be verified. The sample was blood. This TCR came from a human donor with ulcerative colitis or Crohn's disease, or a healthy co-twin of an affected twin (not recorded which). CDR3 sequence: CASSSWGITGNQPQHF.